This T cell receptor (beta chain) was sequenced for a study of shared clonotypes between healthy human individuals. Only in-frame clones appear in the TCRdb table, and some are missing; sequencing was by immunoSEQ multiplex PCR. The repertoire holds under 650,000 clones, with about 96% as singletons. The clonotype originates from a woman in her thirties in good health. Sequenced sample: naive CD4+ T cells sorted from blood. Subset here: CD45RA+ positively selected.

CDR3: CASSPGTGEGGYTF. CDR3 DNA: TGTGCCAGCAGCCCCGGGACAGGGGAAGGCGGCTACACCTTC. V usage is TRBV6-5 and J usage is TRBJ1-2; TRBD1 matches 10 bases. The CDR3 spans 14 residues. The V gene's germline CDR1 is MNHEY and CDR2 SVGAGI. After removal of 6 bases from V and 8 bases from J, the junction contained 9 bases not matched to a gene.